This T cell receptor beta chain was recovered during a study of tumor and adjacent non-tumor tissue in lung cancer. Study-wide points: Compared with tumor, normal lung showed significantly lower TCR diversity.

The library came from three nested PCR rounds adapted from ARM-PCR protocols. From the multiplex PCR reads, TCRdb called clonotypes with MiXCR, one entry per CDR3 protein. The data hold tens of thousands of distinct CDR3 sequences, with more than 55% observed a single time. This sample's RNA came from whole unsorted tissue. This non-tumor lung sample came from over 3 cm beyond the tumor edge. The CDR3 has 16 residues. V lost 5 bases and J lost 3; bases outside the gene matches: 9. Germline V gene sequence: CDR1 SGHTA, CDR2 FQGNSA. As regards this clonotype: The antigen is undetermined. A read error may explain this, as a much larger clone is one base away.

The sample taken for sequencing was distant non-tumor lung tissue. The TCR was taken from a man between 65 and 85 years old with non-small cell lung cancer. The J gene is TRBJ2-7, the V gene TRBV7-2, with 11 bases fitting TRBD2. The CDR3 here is CASSAREGTSGYEQYF. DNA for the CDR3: TGTGCCAGCAGCGCTCGCGAGGGGACTAGCGGCTACGAGCAGTACTTC. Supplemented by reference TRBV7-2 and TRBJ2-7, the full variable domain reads GAGVSQSPSNKVTEKGKDVELRCDPISGHTALYWYRQSLGQGLEFLIYFQGNSAPDKSGLPSDRFSAERTGGSVSTLTIQRTQQEDSAVYLCASSAREGTSGYEQYFGPGTRLTVT.